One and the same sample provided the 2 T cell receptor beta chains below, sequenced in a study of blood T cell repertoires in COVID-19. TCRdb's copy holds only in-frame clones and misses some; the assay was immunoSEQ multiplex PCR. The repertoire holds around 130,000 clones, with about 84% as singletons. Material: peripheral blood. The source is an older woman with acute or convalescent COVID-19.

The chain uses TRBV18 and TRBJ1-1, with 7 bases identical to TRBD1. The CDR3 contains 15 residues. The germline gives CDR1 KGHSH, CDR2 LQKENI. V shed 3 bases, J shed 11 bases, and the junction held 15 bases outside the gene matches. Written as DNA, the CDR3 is TGTGCCAGCTCACCGGCCCCTAGGACAGGCGGCTCGGCTTTCTTT. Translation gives CASSPAPRTGGSAFF.

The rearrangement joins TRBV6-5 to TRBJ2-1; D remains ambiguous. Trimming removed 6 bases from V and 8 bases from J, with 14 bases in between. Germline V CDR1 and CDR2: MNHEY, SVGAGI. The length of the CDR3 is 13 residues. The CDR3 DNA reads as TGTGCCAGCAGCCACCTTGATGAGGATGAGCAGTTCTTC. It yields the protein CASSHLDEDEQFF.